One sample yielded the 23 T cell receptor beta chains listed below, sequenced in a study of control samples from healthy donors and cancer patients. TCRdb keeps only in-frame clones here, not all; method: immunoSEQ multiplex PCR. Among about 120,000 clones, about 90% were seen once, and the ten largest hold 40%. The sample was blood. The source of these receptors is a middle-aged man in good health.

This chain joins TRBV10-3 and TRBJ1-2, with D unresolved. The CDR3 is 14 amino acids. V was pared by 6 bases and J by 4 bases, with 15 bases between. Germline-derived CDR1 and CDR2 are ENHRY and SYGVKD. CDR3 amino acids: CAISPTWIGYGYTF. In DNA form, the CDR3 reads TGTGCCATCAGCCCTACATGGATTGGCTATGGCTACACCTTC.

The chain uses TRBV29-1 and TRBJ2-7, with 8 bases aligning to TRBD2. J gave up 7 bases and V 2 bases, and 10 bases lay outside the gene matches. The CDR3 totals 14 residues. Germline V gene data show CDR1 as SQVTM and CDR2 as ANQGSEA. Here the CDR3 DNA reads TGCAGCGTTGAACCAGGCGGGGGGCGAGGTGAGCAGTACTTC. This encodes CSVEPGGGRGEQYF.

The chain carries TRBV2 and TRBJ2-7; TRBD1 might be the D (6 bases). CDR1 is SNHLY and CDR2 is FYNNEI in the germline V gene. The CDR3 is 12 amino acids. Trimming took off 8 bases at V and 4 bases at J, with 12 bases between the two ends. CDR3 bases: TGTGCCAGCTGGATAGGGGGATACGAGCAGTACTTC. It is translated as CASWIGGYEQYF.

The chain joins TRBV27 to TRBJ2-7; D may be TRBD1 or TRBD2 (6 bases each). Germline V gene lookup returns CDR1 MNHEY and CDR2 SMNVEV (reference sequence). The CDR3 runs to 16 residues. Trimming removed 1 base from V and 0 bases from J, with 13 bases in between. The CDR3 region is CASSLYGRGGSYEQYF. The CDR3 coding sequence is TGTGCCAGCAGTTTATACGGCAGGGGAGGCTCCTACGAGCAGTACTTC.

CDR3 amino acids: CASSLWKGGQETQYF. The CDR3 bases are TGTGCCAGCAGTTTATGGAAGGGGGGTCAAGAGACCCAGTACTTC. The chain has TRBV27 and TRBJ2-5; either TRBD1 or TRBD2 may fit D (6 bases each). V lost 1 base and J 2 bases, leaving 11 bases between the germline ends. The V gene's germline CDR1 is MNHEY and CDR2 SMNVEV (reference sequence). The CDR3 covers 15 residues.

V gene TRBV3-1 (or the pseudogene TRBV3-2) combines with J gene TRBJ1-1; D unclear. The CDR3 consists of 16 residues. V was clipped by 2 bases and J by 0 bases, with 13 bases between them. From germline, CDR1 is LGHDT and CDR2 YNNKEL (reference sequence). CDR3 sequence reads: CASSQPVDPLNTEAFF. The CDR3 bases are TGTGCCAGCAGCCAACCTGTTGATCCTTTGAACACTGAAGCTTTCTTT.

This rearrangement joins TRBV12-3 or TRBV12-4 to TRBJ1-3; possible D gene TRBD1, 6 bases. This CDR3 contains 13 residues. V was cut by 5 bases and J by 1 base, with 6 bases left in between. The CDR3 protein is CASSQGSGNTIYF. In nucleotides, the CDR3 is TGTGCCAGCAGTCAGGGGTCTGGAAACACCATATATTTT.

The CDR3: CASNQAVDTEAFF. CDR3 DNA: TGTGCCAGTAATCAGGCGGTTGACACTGAAGCTTTCTTT. The chain uses TRBV19 and TRBJ1-1; unclear D gene. V was trimmed by 7 bases and J by 3 bases, leaving 12 bases between them. Per germline, CDR1 LNHDA and CDR2 SQIVND (reference sequence). The CDR3 extends over 13 amino acids.

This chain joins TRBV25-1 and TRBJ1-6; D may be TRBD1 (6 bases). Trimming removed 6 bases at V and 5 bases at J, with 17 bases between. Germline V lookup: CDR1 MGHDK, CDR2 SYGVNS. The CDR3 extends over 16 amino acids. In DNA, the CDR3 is TGTGCCAGCAGGAACTCCTACAGGGAAGATAATTCACCCCTCCACTTT. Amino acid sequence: CASRNSYREDNSPLHF.

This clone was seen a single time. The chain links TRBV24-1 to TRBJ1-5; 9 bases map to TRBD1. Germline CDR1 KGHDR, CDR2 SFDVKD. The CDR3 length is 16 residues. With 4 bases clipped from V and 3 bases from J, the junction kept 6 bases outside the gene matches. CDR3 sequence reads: CATSDSDRGFNQPQHF. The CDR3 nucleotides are TGTGCCACCAGTGACTCGGACAGGGGCTTCAATCAGCCCCAGCATTTT.

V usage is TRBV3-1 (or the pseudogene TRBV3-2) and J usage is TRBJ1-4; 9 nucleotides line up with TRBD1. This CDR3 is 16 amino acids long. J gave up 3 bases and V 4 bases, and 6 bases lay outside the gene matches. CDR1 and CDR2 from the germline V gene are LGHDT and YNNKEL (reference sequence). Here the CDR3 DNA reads TGTGCCAGCAGCCCGGGACAGGGATTGTCTAATGAAAAACTGTTTTTT. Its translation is CASSPGQGLSNEKLFF.

This chain's CDR3 is CASSLAPGGAGEAFF. The CDR3 nucleotides are TGCGCCAGCAGCTTGGCCCCAGGGGGCGCAGGTGAAGCTTTCTTT. This chain connects TRBV5-1 to TRBJ1-1; 8 positions agree with TRBD1. The CDR3 is 15 amino acids. Germline values: CDR1 SGHRS, CDR2 YFSETQ. With 0 bases clipped from V and 7 bases from J, the junction kept 8 bases outside the gene matches.

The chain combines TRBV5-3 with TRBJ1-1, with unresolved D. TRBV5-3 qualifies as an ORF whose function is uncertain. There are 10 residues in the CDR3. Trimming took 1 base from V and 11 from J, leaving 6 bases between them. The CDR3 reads CARSLWRAFF. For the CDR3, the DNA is TGTGCCAGAAGCTTGTGGAGGGCTTTCTTT.

CDR3 in amino acids: CASSLDGREGADEAFF. The CDR3 nucleotides read TGTGCCAGCAGCTTAGATGGCAGGGAGGGTGCGGATGAAGCTTTCTTT. The chain links TRBV11-3 to TRBJ1-1; D is perhaps TRBD1 (5 bases). In germline, CDR1 is SGHNT, CDR2 YENEEA. The V end was cut by 0 bases, the J end by 7 bases, with 18 bases between. This CDR3 has 16 residues.

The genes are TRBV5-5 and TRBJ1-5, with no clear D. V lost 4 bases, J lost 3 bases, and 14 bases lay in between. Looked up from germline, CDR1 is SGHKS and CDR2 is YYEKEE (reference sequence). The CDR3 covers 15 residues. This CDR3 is CASSPGSGYNQPQHF. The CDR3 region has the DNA TGTGCCAGCAGCCCGGGCTCCGGGTACAATCAGCCCCAGCATTTT.

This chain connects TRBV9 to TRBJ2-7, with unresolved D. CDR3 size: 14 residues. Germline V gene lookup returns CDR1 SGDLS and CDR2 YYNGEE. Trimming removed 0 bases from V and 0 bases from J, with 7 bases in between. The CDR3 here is CASSVGTVSYEQYF. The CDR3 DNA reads TGTGCCAGCAGCGTAGGGACGGTCTCCTACGAGCAGTACTTC.

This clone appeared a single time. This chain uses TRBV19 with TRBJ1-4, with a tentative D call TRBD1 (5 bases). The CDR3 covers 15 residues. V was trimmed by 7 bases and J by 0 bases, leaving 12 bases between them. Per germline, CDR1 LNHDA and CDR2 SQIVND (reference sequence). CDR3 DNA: TGTGCCAGTACCCCACAGGTCGCAACTAATGAAAAACTGTTTTTT. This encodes CASTPQVATNEKLFF.

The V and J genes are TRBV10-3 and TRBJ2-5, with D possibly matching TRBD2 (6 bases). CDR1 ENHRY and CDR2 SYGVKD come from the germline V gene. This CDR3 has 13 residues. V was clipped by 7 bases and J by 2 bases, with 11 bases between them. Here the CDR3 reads CAITGGPQETQYF. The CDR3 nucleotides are TGTGCCATCACCGGGGGACCGCAAGAGACCCAGTACTTC.

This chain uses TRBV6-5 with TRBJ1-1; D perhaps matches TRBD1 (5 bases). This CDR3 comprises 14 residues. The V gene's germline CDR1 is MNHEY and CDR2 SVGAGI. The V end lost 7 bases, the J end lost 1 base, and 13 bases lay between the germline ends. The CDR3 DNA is TGTGCCAGCACCGAAGGGGTCCCGAACACTGAAGCTTTCTTT. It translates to CASTEGVPNTEAFF.

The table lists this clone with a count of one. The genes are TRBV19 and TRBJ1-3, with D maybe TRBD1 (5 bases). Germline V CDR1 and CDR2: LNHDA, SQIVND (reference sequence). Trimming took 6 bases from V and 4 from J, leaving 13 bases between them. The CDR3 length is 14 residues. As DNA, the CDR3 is TGTGCCAGTAGGGGCAGGGATAACGGAAACACCATATATTTT. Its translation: CASRGRDNGNTIYF. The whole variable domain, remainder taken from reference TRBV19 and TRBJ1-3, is DGGITQSPKYLFRKEGQNVTLSCEQNLNHDAMYWYRQDPGQGLRLIYYSQIVNDFQKGDIAEGYSVSREKKESFPLTVTSAQKNPTAFYLCASRGRDNGNTIYFGEGSWLTVV.

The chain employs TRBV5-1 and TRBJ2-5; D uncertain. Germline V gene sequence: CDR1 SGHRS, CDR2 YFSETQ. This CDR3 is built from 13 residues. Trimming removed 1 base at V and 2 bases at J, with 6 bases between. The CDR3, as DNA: TGCGCCAGCAGCTTGTCCCATCAAGAGACCCAGTACTTC. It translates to CASSLSHQETQYF.

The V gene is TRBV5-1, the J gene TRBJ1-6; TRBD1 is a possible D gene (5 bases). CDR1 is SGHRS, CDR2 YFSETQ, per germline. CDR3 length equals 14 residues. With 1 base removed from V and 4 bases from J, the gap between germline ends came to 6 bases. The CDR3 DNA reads TGCGCCAGCAGCTTGACAGGTTATAATTCACCCCTCCACTTT. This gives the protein CASSLTGYNSPLHF.

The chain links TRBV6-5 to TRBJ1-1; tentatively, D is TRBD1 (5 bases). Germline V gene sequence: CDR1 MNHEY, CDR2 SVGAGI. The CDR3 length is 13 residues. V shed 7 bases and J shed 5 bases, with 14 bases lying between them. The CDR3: CASTVPGVTEAFF. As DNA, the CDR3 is TGTGCCAGCACAGTTCCGGGGGTGACTGAAGCTTTCTTT.